What follows is one T cell receptor (beta chain) and its context. What it binds is unknown. Assay: immunoSEQ multiplex PCR; the TCRdb copy retains only in-frame clones and omits some. The sample yields roughly 3,100 clones, 64% seen once. Trimming cost V 1 base and J 7 bases, with 5 bases left between them. Germline V gene lookup returns CDR1 SEHNR and CDR2 FQNEAQ (reference sequence). The length of the CDR3 is 12 residues. This research-autopsy study prospectively enrolled adult allogeneic hematopoietic cell transplant recipients with steroid-refractory graft-versus-host disease. The entry originates in a study of tissue T cells after allogeneic stem cell transplantation. General study points: Only a limited share of tissue TCRs appeared in blood or spleen. TCR repertoires tracked anatomic similarity, regardless of disease or transplant status.

The TCR comes from an older male patient with steroid-refractory graft-versus-host disease after an allogeneic stem cell transplant. Some T cells may arise from the graft donor. The chain employs TRBV7-9 and TRBJ2-1; D is uncertain. The starting material was jejunal tissue, obtained at autopsy. CDR3 DNA sequence: TGTGCCAGCAGCTTAGATGGGAATGAGCAGTTCTTC. This codes for CASSLDGNEQFF.